The source of this T cell receptor beta chain is a study of OX40 agonist ivuxolimab in advanced cancers. As for the study more broadly: Ivuxolimab was a fully human IgG2 agonistic monoclonal antibody targeting the costimulatory receptor OX40 (CD134). Of the 50 to 55 dose-escalation patients, hepatocellular carcinoma was present in about 20, melanoma in around 15, renal cell carcinoma in 9 and head and neck cancer in 9. The paper describes the monotherapy dose-escalation part (N of about 50 patients) of the phase I trial of ivuxolimab. Peripheral TCRbeta sequencing was intended to test whether TCR sequence diversity was altered and clonal T-cell expansion was caused by ivuxolimab. Intravenous ivuxolimab was administered to patients every 2 weeks at six dose levels: 0.01, 0.1, 0.3, 1.5, 3 and 10 mg/kg. Prior anti-PD-1, anti-PD-L1 or anti-CTLA-4 therapy was permitted, and about 40% of dose-escalation patients had received checkpoint inhibitors. Three dose-escalation patients achieved partial responses, one with hepatocellular carcinoma and two with cutaneous melanoma. In the dose-escalation cohort, 70% to 85% of patients were male, and the mean age was 60 years with a range of roughly 20 to 85.

The trial excluded patients who had a history of autoimmune disease or who were on systemic immunosuppression. Peripheral blood for TCR sequencing was collected from all dose cohorts at baseline, on cycle 4 day 1, and on cycle 7 day 1. The samples were drawn from a first-in-human, open-label, multicenter phase I dose-escalation trial of ivuxolimab. Adults with locally advanced or metastatic melanoma, renal cell, hepatocellular, or head and neck squamous cell carcinoma were enrolled in the trial. CD4+ and CD8+ T cells were sorted separately from peripheral blood before TCR sequencing. Here is what the overall study found, with its caveats: Partial responders in the 0.1-3.0 mg/kg groups had among the lowest normalized peripheral clonal expansion, especially among CD8+ T cells. Low levels of normalized T-cell clonal expansion were also shown by some nonresponding patients. Clonal expansion of both CD4+ and CD8+ blood T cells was observed from baseline to week 6 at doses 0.1 to 3.0 mg/kg. After ivuxolimab, expanded clones were on average more numerous among CD8+ T cells than among CD4+ T cells. The antigen specificity of the clonally expanded peripheral T cells was not determined.

Turning to this clone: The antigen it recognizes is unknown. The input lacks base qualities; no much larger clone sits a single base away.

V loses 2 bases at its end and J loses 4 bases; junction bases beyond the gene matches: 4. CDR1 is given as MNHNS and CDR2 as SASEGT, both from the germline V gene. Measured from the cysteine to the phenylalanine, the CDR3 is 14 residues long. The only DNA kept is the CDR3, 42 bases in frame from the first base. Genomic DNA was extracted from sorted cells for sequencing of the TCRbeta CDR3 region. TCRbeta CDR3 regions were sequenced using the immunoSEQ Assay. Imported from immuneACCESS, the table was reduced by TCRdb to in-frame sequences with V and J called. These copies leave out some clones; in studies compared against another copy, an unresolved V gene accounts for under half, and the cause of the remainder is not known. The sample table shows about 50,000 clones, and 80% to 95% are seen once. Clones ranked in the top ten supply 24% of the sample.

The sequence was collected from an adult with an advanced solid tumor such as melanoma, head and neck, liver or kidney cancer. Material: CD4+ or CD8+ T cells sorted from blood, obtained in a trial of the OX40 agonist ivuxolimab. The chain was built from TRBV6-1 and TRBJ1-2; 7 middle bases align to TRBD1. The CDR3 here reads CASSEIQGVYGYTF. The nucleotide sequence is given as TGTGCCAGCAGTGAAATTCAGGGGGTCTATGGCTACACCTTC.